The 17 T cell receptor beta chains in this list originate from one sample, sequenced in a study of T cell responses to AZD1222 COVID-19 vaccine. The data were produced by immunoSEQ multiplex PCR, yet TCRdb's version contains in-frame clones alone and is incomplete. The data show more than 150,000 clones, around 85% seen once. The specimen was peripheral blood, collected after recovery from COVID-19. These receptor sequences come from an adult who had recovered from COVID-19.

The CDR3 DNA sequence: TGTGCCAGCAGCCCCTGGGGGGGTAGCCCTAACTATGGCTACACCTTC. Its translation is CASSPWGGSPNYGYTF. The chain uses TRBV7-3 and TRBJ1-2, with D possibly matching TRBD1 (5 bases). The length of the CDR3 is 16 residues. Germline CDR1 SGHTA, CDR2 FQGTGA. The V end lost 5 bases, the J end lost 0 bases, and 16 bases lay between the germline ends. Looking up the rest from reference TRBV7-3 and TRBJ1-2 gives the full variable domain: GAGVSQTPSNKVTEKGKYVELRCDPISGHTALYWYRQSLGQGPEFLIYFQGTGAADDSGLPNDRFFAVRPEGSVSTLKIQRTERGDSAVYLCASSPWGGSPNYGYTFGSGTRLTVV.

The gene calls are TRBV5-1 and TRBJ2-7; unclear D gene. V was pared by 0 bases and J by 1 base, with 5 bases between. This CDR3 spans 13 amino acids. CDR1 is SGHRS and CDR2 is YFSETQ in the germline V gene. The DNA for the CDR3 is TGCGCCAGCAGCTTGGACGCGTCCTACGAGCAGTACTTC. This encodes CASSLDASYEQYF. Variable domain in full (rest from reference TRBV5-1 and TRBJ2-7): KAGVTQTPRYLIKTRGQQVTLSCSPISGHRSVSWYQQTPGQGLQFLFEYFSETQRNKGNFPGRFSGRQFSNSRSEMNVSTLELGDSALYLCASSLDASYEQYFGPGTRLTVT.

The chain carries TRBV5-4 and TRBJ1-1; D might be TRBD1 (6 bases). Germline CDR1 SGHNT, CDR2 YYREEE (reference sequence). This CDR3 has 15 residues. Trimming pared 0 bases from V and 1 base from J, leaving 10 bases between. The DNA of the CDR3 is TGTGCCAGCAGCTTGGCCGAGGGGGGGAACACTGAAGCTTTCTTT. Translation gives CASSLAEGGNTEAFF.

The V call is TRBV7-9, the J call TRBJ1-1; 9 positions agree with TRBD1. With 5 bases clipped from V and 2 bases from J, the junction kept 6 bases outside the gene matches. Germline CDR1 and CDR2: SEHNR and FQNEAQ (reference sequence). The CDR3 extends over 15 amino acids. CDR3 bases: TGTGCCAGCAGCCCTTTGGGACAGGGAAACACTGAAGCTTTCTTT. Amino acid sequence: CASSPLGQGNTEAFF.

The chain is built from TRBV29-1 and TRBJ2-5; maybe TRBD1 (7 bases). Germline values: CDR1 SQVTM, CDR2 ANQGSEA. V lost 4 bases, J lost 4 bases, and 16 bases lay in between. The CDR3 length is 14 residues. CDR3 sequence: CSVVGWRGLETQYF. For the CDR3, the DNA is TGCAGCGTTGTCGGTTGGAGGGGGCTAGAGACCCAGTACTTC.

CDR3 DNA sequence: TGTGCCAGCAGTCTACAGGGGGGCGCTGATGGCTACACCTTC. This gives the protein CASSLQGGADGYTF. The chain combines TRBV7-3 with TRBJ1-2; TRBD1 aligns across 8 bases. The CDR3 loop spans 14 amino acids. Germline V gives CDR1 SGHTA, CDR2 FQGTGA. J was trimmed by 6 bases and V by 6 bases; bases with no gene match: 9. Full variable domain (remainder filled in from reference TRBV7-3 and TRBJ1-2): GAGVSQTPSNKVTEKGKYVELRCDPISGHTALYWYRQSLGQGPEFLIYFQGTGAADDSGLPNDRFFAVRPEGSVSTLKIQRTERGDSAVYLCASSLQGGADGYTFGSGTRLTVV.

This chain joins TRBV12-3 or TRBV12-4 and TRBJ2-1; D remains unclear. V lost 2 bases to trimming and J lost 6 bases, with 8 bases between them. The CDR3 extends over 13 amino acids. In DNA form, the CDR3 reads TGTGCCAGCAGTTTAATCAGAGGCAATGAGCAGTTCTTC. As protein: CASSLIRGNEQFF.

The chain is built from TRBV10-1 and TRBJ2-7, with D tentatively TRBD1 (6 bases). The CDR3 runs 14 residues. Germline-derived CDR1 and CDR2 are WNHNN and SYGVQD (reference sequence). Trimming pared 11 bases from V and 6 bases from J, leaving 23 bases between. CDR3 region: CAGGWAQTLSEQYF. Written as DNA, the CDR3 is TGCGCCGGGGGCTGGGCGCAGACCCTCAGCGAGCAGTACTTC.

The J gene is TRBJ2-7, the V gene TRBV28; D may be TRBD1 or TRBD2 (5 bases each). Trimming pared 5 bases from V and 4 bases from J, leaving 15 bases between. This CDR3 has 14 amino acids. From germline, CDR1 is MDHEN and CDR2 SYDVKM. CDR3 protein: CASSTGTAPYEQYF. In DNA, the CDR3 is TGTGCCAGCAGTACCGGGACGGCTCCTTACGAGCAGTACTTC.

The rearrangement joins TRBV27 to TRBJ2-1, with TRBD2 matching over 8 bases. The CDR3 is made up of 18 amino acids. Trimming at V came to 2 bases and at J to 0 bases, leaving 9 bases not matched to a gene. Germline-derived CDR1 and CDR2 are MNHEY and SMNVEV (reference sequence). The CDR3 is CASSLRGGLYSSYNEQFF. CDR3 coding DNA: TGTGCCAGCAGTTTACGGGGGGGGCTTTACTCCTCCTACAATGAGCAGTTCTTC.

V gene TRBV7-8 combines with J gene TRBJ2-3, with TRBD1 identical over 11 bases. Germline assignment: CDR1 SGHVS and CDR2 FQNEAQ. J lost 8 bases, V lost 5 bases, and 12 bases had no gene match. CDR3 length: 16 amino acids. The CDR3 loop reads CASSPGPGQGALTQYF. The CDR3 coding sequence is TGTGCCAGCAGCCCGGGCCCCGGACAGGGGGCGCTTACGCAGTATTTT. Full variable domain (outside the CDR3, taken from reference TRBV7-8 and TRBJ2-3): GAGVSQSPRYKVAKRGQDVALRCDPISGHVSLFWYQQALGQGPEFLTYFQNEAQLDKSGLPSDRFFAERPEGSVSTLKIQRTQQEDSAVYLCASSPGPGQGALTQYFGPGTRLTVL.

The V call is TRBV5-5, the J call TRBJ1-5; possible D gene TRBD1, 6 bases. The CDR3 is 15 amino acids. CDR1 is SGHKS, CDR2 YYEKEE, per germline (reference sequence). V shed 1 base and J shed 2 bases, with 10 bases lying between them. The CDR3 sequence: CASSLTGAGNQPQHF. The CDR3, as DNA: TGTGCCAGCAGCTTGACGGGGGCGGGCAATCAGCCCCAGCATTTT.

This rearrangement joins TRBV28 to TRBJ2-2, with 12 bases that match TRBD2. The CDR3 runs 17 residues. J lost 3 bases, V lost 3 bases, and 5 bases had no gene match. CDR1 MDHEN and CDR2 SYDVKM come from the germline V gene. The CDR3 DNA sequence: TGTGCCAGCAGTTTTCGGCTAGCGGGAGGGGACACCGGGGAGCTGTTTTTT. The encoded protein is CASSFRLAGGDTGELFF.

The chain joins TRBV6-2 or TRBV6-3 to TRBJ1-5, with D perhaps TRBD1 (5 bases). This CDR3 has 16 residues. Trimming pared 2 bases from V and 6 bases from J, leaving 17 bases between. Germline CDR1 reads MNHEY; CDR2 reads SVGEGT. In nucleotides, the CDR3 is TGTGCCAGCAGTTACCCCCGGGGCCTAGCAGGTCAGCCCCAGCATTTT. Translation gives CASSYPRGLAGQPQHF.

The chain is built from TRBV9 and TRBJ2-7; 7 bases map to TRBD2. Germline V gene sequence: CDR1 SGDLS, CDR2 YYNGEE. The CDR3 contains 15 residues. Trimming took 0 bases from V and 3 from J; bases not matched to a gene: 6. CDR3 loop: CASSVEGGRGYEQYF. In nucleotides, the CDR3 is TGTGCCAGCAGCGTAGAAGGTGGGAGGGGCTACGAGCAGTACTTC.

This clone has just a few counts. The chain combines TRBV20-1 with TRBJ2-1; D unresolved. Trimming cost V 3 bases and J 0 bases, with 15 bases left between them. The CDR3 totals 16 residues. The V gene's germline CDR1 is DFQATT and CDR2 SNEGSKA (reference sequence). The CDR3 spells CSASPIGASSYNEQFF. CDR3 coding DNA: TGCAGTGCTAGTCCCATTGGCGCAAGCTCCTACAATGAGCAGTTCTTC.

The chain has TRBV12-5 and TRBJ1-6, with 10 bases identical to TRBD1. Germline-derived CDR1 and CDR2 are LGHNT and FRNRAP. The CDR3 totals 14 residues. V was pared by 7 bases and J by 8 bases, with 5 bases of the junction left unmatched. The CDR3 protein is CASASGTGDSPLHF. The CDR3 DNA is TGTGCTAGTGCCTCCGGGACAGGGGATTCACCCCTCCACTTT.